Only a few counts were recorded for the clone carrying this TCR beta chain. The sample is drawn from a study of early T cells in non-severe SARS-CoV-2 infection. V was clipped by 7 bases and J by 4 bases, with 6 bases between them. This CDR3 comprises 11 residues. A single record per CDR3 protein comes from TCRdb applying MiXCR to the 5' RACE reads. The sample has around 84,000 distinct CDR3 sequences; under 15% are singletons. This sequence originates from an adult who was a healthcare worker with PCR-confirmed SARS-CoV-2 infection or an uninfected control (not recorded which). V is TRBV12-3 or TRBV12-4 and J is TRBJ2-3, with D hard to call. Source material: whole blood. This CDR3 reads CASTSSDTQYF. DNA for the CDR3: TGTGCCAGCACTTCGTCAGATACGCAGTATTTT.